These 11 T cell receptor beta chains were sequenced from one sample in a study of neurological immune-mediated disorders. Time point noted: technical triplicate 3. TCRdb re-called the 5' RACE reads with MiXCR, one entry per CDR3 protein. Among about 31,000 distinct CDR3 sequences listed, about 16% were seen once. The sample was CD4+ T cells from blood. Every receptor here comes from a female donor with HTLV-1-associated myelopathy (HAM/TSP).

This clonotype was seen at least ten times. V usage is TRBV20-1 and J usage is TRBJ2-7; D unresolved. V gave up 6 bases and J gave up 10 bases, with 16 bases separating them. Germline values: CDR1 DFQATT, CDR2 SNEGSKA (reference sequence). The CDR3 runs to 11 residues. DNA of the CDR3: TGCAGTGCCACATCCTTGACCGAACAGTACTTC. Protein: CSATSLTEQYF.

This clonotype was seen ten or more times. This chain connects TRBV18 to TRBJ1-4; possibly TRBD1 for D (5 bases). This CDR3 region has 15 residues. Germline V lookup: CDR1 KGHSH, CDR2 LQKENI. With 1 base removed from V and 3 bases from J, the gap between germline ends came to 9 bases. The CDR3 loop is CASSPLTDPNEKLFF. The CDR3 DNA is TGTGCCAGCTCACCACTGACAGACCCTAATGAAAAACTGTTTTTT.

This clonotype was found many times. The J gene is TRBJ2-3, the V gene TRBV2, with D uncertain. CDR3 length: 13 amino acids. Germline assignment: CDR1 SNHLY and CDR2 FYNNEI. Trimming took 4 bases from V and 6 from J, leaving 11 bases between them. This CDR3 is CASSGLRLDTQYF. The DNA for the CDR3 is TGTGCCAGCAGTGGCCTCAGGTTGGATACGCAGTATTTT. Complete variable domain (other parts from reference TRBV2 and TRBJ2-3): EPEVTQTPSHQVTQMGQEVILRCVPISNHLYFYWYRQILGQKVEFLVSFYNNEISEKSEIFDDQFSVERPDGSNFTLKIRSTKLEDSAMYFCASSGLRLDTQYFGPGTRLTVL.

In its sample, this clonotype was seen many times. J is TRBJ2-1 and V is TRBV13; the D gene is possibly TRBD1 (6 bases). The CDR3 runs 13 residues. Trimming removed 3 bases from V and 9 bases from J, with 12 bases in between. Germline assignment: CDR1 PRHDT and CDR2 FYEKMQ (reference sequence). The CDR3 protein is CASSFMGAAEQFF. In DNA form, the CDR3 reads TGTGCCAGCAGCTTCATGGGGGCGGCTGAGCAGTTCTTC.

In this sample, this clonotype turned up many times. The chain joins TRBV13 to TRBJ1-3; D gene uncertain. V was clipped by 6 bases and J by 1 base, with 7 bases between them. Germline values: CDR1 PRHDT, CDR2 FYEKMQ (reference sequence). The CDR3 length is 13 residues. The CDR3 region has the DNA TGTGCCAGCAGAATACAGTCTGGAAACACCATATATTTT. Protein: CASRIQSGNTIYF.

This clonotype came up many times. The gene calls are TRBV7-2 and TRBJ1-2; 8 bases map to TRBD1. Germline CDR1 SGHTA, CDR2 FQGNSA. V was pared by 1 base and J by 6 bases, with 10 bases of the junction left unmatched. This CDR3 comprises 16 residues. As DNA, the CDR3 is TGTGCCAGCAGCTTAGACGGTCCAGGACAGGGCCATGGCTACACCTTC. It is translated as CASSLDGPGQGHGYTF.

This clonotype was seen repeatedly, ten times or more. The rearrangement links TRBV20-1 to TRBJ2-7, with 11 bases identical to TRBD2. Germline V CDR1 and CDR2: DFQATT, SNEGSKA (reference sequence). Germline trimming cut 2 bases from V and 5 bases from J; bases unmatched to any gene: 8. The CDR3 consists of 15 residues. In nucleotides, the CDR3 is TGCAGTGCTAGAACTAGCGGGAGCGGAAAGCACGAGCAGTACTTC. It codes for CSARTSGSGKHEQYF.

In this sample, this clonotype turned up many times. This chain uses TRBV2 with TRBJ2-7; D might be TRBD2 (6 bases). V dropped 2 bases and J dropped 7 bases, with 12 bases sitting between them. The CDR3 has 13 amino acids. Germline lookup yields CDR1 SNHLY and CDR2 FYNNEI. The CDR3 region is CASSEIFSGEQYF. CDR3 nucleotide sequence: TGTGCCAGCAGTGAAATCTTTAGCGGAGAGCAGTACTTC.

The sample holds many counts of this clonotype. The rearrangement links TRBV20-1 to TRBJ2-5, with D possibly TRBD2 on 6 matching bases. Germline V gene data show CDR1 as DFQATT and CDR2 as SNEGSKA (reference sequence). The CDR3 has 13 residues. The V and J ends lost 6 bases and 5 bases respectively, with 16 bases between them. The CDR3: CSANTRAGETQYF. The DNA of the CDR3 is TGCAGTGCCAATACGCGGGCGGGGGAGACCCAGTACTTC.

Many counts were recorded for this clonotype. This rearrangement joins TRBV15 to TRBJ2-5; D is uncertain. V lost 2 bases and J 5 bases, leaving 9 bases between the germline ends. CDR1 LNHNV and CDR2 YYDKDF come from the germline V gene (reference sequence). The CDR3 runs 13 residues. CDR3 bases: TGTGCCACCAGCAGACAGGTGATGGAGACCCAGTACTTC. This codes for CATSRQVMETQYF.

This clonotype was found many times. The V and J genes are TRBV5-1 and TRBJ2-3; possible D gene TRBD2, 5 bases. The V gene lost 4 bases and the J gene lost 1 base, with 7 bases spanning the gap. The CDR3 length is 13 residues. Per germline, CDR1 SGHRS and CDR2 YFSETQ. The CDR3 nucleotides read TGCGCCAGCAGCGGACTCCGCACAGATACGCAGTATTTT. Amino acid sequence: CASSGLRTDTQYF.